This T cell receptor (beta chain) was recorded in a study of blood T cell repertoires in COVID-19. At the level of the study: COVID-19 samples from acute and convalescent phases originated in the United States, Italy and Spain. Sample material is recorded as cDNA or gDNA derived from T cells, B-cell-depleted T cells, or PBMCs.

Per the authors' pipeline: By means of reference gene primer amplification, nucleated cell counts were estimated. Assay: immunoSEQ multiplex PCR; the TCRdb copy retains only in-frame clones and omits some. V and J calls and clone size are copied from that table; D and trimming were computed from the DNA. The repertoire holds around 120,000 clones, with around four fifths as singletons. The CDR3 contains 16 residues. Germline assignment: CDR1 LGHDT and CDR2 YNNKEL (reference sequence). The V gene end was trimmed by 0 bases and the J gene end by 1 base; junction bases not matched to a gene: 1. The V call is TRBV3-1 (or the pseudogene TRBV3-2), the J call TRBJ2-2, with TRBD2 identical over 8 bases. What was sequenced was peripheral blood. This receptor was taken from an elderly man with active or convalescent COVID-19. DNA of the CDR3: TGTGCCAGCAGCCAAGAACTAGCGGAGAACACCGGGGAGCTGTTTTTT. Translation gives CASSQELAENTGELFF.